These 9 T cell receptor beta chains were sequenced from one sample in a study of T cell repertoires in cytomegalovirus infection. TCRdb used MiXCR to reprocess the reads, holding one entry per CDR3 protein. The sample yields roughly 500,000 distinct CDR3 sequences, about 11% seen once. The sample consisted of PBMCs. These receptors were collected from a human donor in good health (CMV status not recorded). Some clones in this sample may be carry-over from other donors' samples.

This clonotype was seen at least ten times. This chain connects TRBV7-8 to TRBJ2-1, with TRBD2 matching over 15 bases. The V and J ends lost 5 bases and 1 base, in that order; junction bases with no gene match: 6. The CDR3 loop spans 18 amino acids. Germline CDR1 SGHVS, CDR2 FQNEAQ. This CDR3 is CASSAGLAGGLSYNEQFF. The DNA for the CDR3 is TGTGCCAGCAGCGCGGGACTAGCGGGGGGACTATCCTACAATGAGCAGTTCTTC. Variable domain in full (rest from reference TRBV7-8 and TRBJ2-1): GAGVSQSPRYKVAKRGQDVALRCDPISGHVSLFWYQQALGQGPEFLTYFQNEAQLDKSGLPSDRFFAERPEGSVSTLKIQRTQQEDSAVYLCASSAGLAGGLSYNEQFFGPGTRLTVL.

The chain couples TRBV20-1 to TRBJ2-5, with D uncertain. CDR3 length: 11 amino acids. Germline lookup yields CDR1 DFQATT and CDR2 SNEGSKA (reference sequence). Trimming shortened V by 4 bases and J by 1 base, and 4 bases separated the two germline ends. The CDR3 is CSATVQETQYF. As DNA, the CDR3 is TGCAGTGCTACGGTCCAAGAGACCCAGTACTTC.

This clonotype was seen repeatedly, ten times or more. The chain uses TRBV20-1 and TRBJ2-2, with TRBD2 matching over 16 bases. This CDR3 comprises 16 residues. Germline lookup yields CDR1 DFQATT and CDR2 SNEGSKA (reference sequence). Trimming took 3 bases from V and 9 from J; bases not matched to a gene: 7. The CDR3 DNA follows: TGCAGTGCTAGTTGGGGACTAGCGGGAGGGCACCGGGAGCTGTTTTTT. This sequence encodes CSASWGLAGGHRELFF.

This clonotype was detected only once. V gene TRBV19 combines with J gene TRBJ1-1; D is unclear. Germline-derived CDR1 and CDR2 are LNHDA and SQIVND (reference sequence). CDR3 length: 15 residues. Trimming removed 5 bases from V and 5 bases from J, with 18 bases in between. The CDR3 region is CASSYGSFVLTEAFF. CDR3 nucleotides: TGTGCCAGTAGTTACGGCTCGTTCGTTTTAACTGAAGCTTTCTTT.

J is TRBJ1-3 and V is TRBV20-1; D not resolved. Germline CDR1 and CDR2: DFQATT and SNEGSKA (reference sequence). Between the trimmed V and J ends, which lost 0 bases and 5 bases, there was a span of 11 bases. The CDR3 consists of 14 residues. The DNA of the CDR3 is TGCAGTGCTAGAGAAGGCCAGCGGCGAAACACCATATATTTT. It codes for CSAREGQRRNTIYF.

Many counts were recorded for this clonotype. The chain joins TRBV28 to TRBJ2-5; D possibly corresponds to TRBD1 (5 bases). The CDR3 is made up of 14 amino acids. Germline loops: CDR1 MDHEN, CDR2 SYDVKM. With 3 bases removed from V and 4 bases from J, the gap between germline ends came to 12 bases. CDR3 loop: CASSFELRGETQYF. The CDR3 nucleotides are TGTGCCAGCAGTTTTGAGCTTAGGGGAGAGACCCAGTACTTC.

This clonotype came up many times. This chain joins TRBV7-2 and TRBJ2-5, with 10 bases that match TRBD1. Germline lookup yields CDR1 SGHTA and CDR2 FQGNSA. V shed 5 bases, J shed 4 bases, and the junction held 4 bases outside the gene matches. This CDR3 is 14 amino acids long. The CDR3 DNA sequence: TGTGCCAGCAGCCCCCGGACAGGGGGAGAGACCCAGTACTTC. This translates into CASSPRTGGETQYF.

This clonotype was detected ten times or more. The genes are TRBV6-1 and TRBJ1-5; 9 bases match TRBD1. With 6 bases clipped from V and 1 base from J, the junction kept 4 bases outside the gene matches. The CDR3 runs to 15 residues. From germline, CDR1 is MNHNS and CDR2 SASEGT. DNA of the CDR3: TGTGCCAGCAGCCGGACAGGGGAAAGCAATCAGCCCCAGCATTTT. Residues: CASSRTGESNQPQHF.

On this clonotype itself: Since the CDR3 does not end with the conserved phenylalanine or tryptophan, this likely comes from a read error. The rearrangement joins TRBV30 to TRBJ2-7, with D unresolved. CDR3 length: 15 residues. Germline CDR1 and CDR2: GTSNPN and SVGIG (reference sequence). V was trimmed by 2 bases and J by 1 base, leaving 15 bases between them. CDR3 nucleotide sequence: TGTGCCTGGAGTTCAGAGGAATTGGGGTCCTACGAGCAGTACCTC. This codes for CAWSSEELGSYEQYL.